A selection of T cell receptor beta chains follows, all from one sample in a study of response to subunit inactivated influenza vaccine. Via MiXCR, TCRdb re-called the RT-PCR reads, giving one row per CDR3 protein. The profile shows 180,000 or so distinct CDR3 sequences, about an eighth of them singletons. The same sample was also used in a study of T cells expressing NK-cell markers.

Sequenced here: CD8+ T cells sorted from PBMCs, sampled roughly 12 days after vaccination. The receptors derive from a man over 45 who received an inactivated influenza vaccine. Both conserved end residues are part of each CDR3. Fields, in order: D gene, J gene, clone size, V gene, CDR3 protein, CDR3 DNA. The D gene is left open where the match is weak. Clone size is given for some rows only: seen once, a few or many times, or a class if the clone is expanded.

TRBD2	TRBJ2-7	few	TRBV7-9	CASRTSGSYEQYF	TGTGCCAGCAGGACTAGCGGCTCCTACGAGCAGTACTTC
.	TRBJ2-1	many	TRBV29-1	CSVEDGWERNNEQFF	TGCAGCGTTGAAGATGGGTGGGAACGCAATAATGAGCAGTTCTTC
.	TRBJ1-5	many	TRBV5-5	CASSLRGDRGNQPQHF	TGTGCCAGCAGCTTGCGGGGGGACCGTGGCAATCAGCCCCAGCATTTT
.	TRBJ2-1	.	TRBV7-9	CASSLPGRANEQFF	TGTGCCAGCAGCTTACCGGGCAGGGCCAATGAGCAGTTCTTC
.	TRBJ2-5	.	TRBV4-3	CASSQGTSRLETQYF	TGCGCCAGCAGCCAAGGCACTAGCCGTTTGGAGACCCAGTACTTC
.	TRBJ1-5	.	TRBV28	CANGRNSNQPQHF	TGTGCCAACGGACGGAATAGCAATCAGCCCCAGCATTTT
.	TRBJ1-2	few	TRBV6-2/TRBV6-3	CASSYMGLHYGYTF	TGTGCCAGCAGTTACATGGGACTTCATTACGGCTACACCTTC
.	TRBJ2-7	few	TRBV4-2	CASSQGYGGEQYF	TGTGCCAGCAGCCAAGGTTATGGTGGAGAGCAGTACTTC
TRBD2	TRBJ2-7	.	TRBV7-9	CASSLAGGLAGGYEQYF	TGTGCCAGCAGCTTAGCAGGAGGGCTAGCGGGGGGTTACGAGCAGTACTTC
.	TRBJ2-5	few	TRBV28	CASSTPSAGETQYF	TGTGCCAGCAGCACCCCCTCGGCGGGAGAGACCCAGTACTTC
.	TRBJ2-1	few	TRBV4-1	CASSPFGDSSYNEQFF	TGCGCCAGCAGCCCCTTCGGAGACAGCTCCTACAATGAGCAGTTCTTC
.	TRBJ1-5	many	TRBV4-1	CASSQGSGQPQHF	TGCGCCAGCAGCCAAGGATCCGGGCAGCCCCAGCATTTT
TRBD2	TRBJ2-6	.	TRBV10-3	CAISGPGTSSGANVLTF	TGTGCCATCAGTGGTCCCGGGACTAGCTCCGGGGCCAACGTCCTGACTTTC
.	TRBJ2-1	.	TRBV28	CASSLTGSGTANEQFF	TGTGCCAGCAGTTTAACTGGGAGCGGGACAGCGAATGAGCAGTTCTTC
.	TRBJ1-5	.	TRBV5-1	CASSFSMDREPQHF	TGCGCCAGCAGCTTTTCGATGGACCGCGAGCCCCAGCATTTT
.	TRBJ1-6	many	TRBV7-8	CASSLLQILSYNSPLHF	TGTGCCAGCAGCTTACTACAGATCCTCTCCTATAATTCACCCCTCCACTTT
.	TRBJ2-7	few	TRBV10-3	CAISELTGNLYEQYF	TGTGCCATCAGTGAGTTGACAGGTAACCTCTACGAGCAGTACTTC